This TCR beta chain was identified during a study of cytomegalovirus exposure and HLA in healthy donors. Samples came from healthy bone marrow donors. The germline CDR1 and CDR2 sequences are KGHSH and LQKENI. The CDR3 extends over 14 amino acids. V dropped 3 bases and J dropped 1 base, with 6 bases sitting between them. Study outcomes and limitations: High sensitivity and specificity were reportedly achieved when the classifier diagnosed cytomegalovirus status. TRBV6-2, TRBV6-3 and other indistinguishable V segments were excluded.

This clone was observed a handful of times. What it binds is unknown. It was with 60 Vbeta and 13 Jbeta primers that the PCR ran. The data were produced by immunoSEQ multiplex PCR, yet TCRdb's version contains in-frame clones alone and is incomplete. The top ten hold roughly 7.2% of the sample, which has 74,000 or so clones, around 75% seen once. The material sequenced was PBMCs. The origin of this receptor is a woman between 40 and 50 years old in good health and CMV-seronegative. The V and J genes are TRBV18 and TRBJ2-2; weak D call: TRBD2 (5 bases). In DNA, the CDR3 is TGTGCCAGCTCACCGGCGGGGAACACCGGGGAGCTGTTTTTT. Protein: CASSPAGNTGELFF.